Shown below are 18 T cell receptor beta chains from a single sample sequenced in a study of CD8 T cells in Susac syndrome (dated 2019 in TCRdb). The method behind the library was the immunoSEQ multiplex PCR assay. RNA was extracted with the RNeasy kit and 0.5 to 1 ug was reverse transcribed using random hexamers. Starting from the raw public reads, TCRdb applied fastp trimming at Q25, assembled clones with MiXCR and retained in-frame beta chains. CDR3 protein sequences are deduplicated, and each keeps its most common genes and DNA. The sample includes 150,000 to 200,000 distinct CDR3 sequences, with 90% to 95% observed a single time. The ten top clones hold around 0.08% of the sample. Specimen: CD4+ T cells from PBMCs. Receptors were obtained from a human donor in good health.

The genes are TRBV12-3 or TRBV12-4 and TRBJ1-1; unclear D gene. Between the trimmed V and J ends, which lost 8 bases and 1 base, there was a span of 14 bases. The CDR3 length is 14 residues. This CDR3 is CASATLRQNTEAFF. CDR3 coding DNA: TGTGCCAGCGCGACCCTAAGACAGAACACTGAAGCTTTCTTT.

The DNA for the CDR3 is TGCGCCAGCAGCAACCGGGACAGGGGAGGCACTGAAGCTTTCTTT. Translation: CASSNRDRGGTEAFF. The genes are TRBV5-1 and TRBJ1-1; 10 positions match TRBD1. The V segment lost 4 bases and the J segment 4 bases; nucleotides outside the gene matches: 7. CDR3 size: 15 residues. Germline CDR1 and CDR2: SGHRS and YFSETQ. The variable domain in full, completed from reference TRBV5-1 and TRBJ1-1, reads KAGVTQTPRYLIKTRGQQVTLSCSPISGHRSVSWYQQTPGQGLQFLFEYFSETQRNKGNFPGRFSGRQFSNSRSEMNVSTLELGDSALYLCASSNRDRGGTEAFFGQGTRLTVV.

The chain recombines TRBV20-1 with TRBJ1-6, with TRBD1 matching over 7 bases. This CDR3 comprises 13 residues. Losses at the gene ends were 6 bases for V and 9 bases for J; bases not matched to a gene: 8. Germline lookup yields CDR1 DFQATT and CDR2 SNEGSKA (reference sequence). CDR3 nucleotides: TGCAGTGCCAGGGGGGGGCCCGGTTCACCCCTCCACTTT. Encoded protein: CSARGGPGSPLHF.

The chain couples TRBV4-3 to TRBJ2-1, with unresolved D. CDR1 and CDR2 from the germline V gene are LGHNA and YSLEER. Between the trimmed V and J ends, which lost 4 bases and 8 bases, there was a span of 18 bases. This CDR3 has 15 residues. The CDR3 loop is CASSLTSQVMDEQFF. The CDR3 coding sequence is TGCGCCAGCAGCCTAACCAGTCAGGTTATGGATGAGCAGTTCTTC.

The chain links TRBV5-1 to TRBJ1-2; 7 nucleotides align to TRBD1. There are 13 residues in the CDR3. J was trimmed by 2 bases and V by 5 bases; bases with no gene match: 3. Looked up from germline, CDR1 is SGHRS and CDR2 is YFSETQ. CDR3: CASREGANYGYTF. Here the CDR3 DNA reads TGCGCCAGCAGGGAGGGGGCGAACTATGGCTACACCTTC.

The CDR3 is CASSLNVYNEKLFF. CDR3 coding DNA: TGTGCCAGCAGCTTGAACGTTTATAATGAAAAACTGTTTTTT. This chain links TRBV7-9 with TRBJ1-4; D is undetermined. This CDR3 contains 14 residues. The germline V and J ends were trimmed by 3 bases and 4 bases, with 9 bases remaining between them. Germline CDR1 SEHNR, CDR2 FQNEAQ (reference sequence).

This clonotype turned up a few times. The chain combines TRBV28 with TRBJ2-2, with TRBD1 matching 8 bases. The CDR3 covers 15 residues. V shed 6 bases, J shed 3 bases, and the junction held 6 bases outside the gene matches. From germline, CDR1 is MDHEN and CDR2 SYDVKM. The CDR3 loop reads CASRRTGTYTGELFF. In nucleotides, the CDR3 is TGTGCCAGCAGACGGACAGGGACGTACACCGGGGAGCTGTTTTTT. Supplemented by reference TRBV28 and TRBJ2-2, the full variable domain reads DVKVTQSSRYLVKRTGEKVFLECVQDMDHENMFWYRQDPGLGLRLIYFSYDVKMKEKGDIPEGYSVSREKKERFSLILESASTNQTSMYLCASRRTGTYTGELFFGEGSRLTVL.

The V gene is TRBV18, the J gene TRBJ2-5; 7 positions agree with TRBD2. This CDR3 spans 14 amino acids. With V trimmed by 0 bases and J by 5 bases, 3 bases remained unmatched. The germline V gene has CDR1 KGHSH and CDR2 LQKENI. CDR3 in amino acids: CASSPPGGDETQYF. The CDR3, as DNA: TGTGCCAGCTCACCACCGGGAGGGGATGAGACCCAGTACTTC. Full variable domain (outside the CDR3, taken from reference TRBV18 and TRBJ2-5): NAGVMQNPRHLVRRRGQEARLRCSPMKGHSHVYWYRQLPEEGLKFMVYLQKENIIDESGMPKERFSAEFPKEGPSILRIQQVVRGDSAAYFCASSPPGGDETQYFGPGTRLLVL.

The chain is built from TRBV2 and TRBJ1-2; D gene unclear. The CDR3 length is 13 residues. CDR1 SNHLY and CDR2 FYNNEI come from the germline V gene. V lost 7 bases and J lost 3, with 12 bases in between. CDR3 in amino acids: CASKGDTDYGYTF. The CDR3 DNA reads as TGTGCCAGCAAAGGCGACACCGACTATGGCTACACCTTC.

The CDR3 protein is CASSLARTLEAFF. The CDR3 DNA reads TGTGCCAGCAGCTTAGCGCGGACTCTTGAAGCTTTCTTT. V usage is TRBV7-9 and J usage is TRBJ1-1; D is ambiguous. V was clipped by 0 bases and J by 7 bases, with 9 bases between them. The CDR3 has 13 residues. The germline V gene encodes CDR1 SEHNR and CDR2 FQNEAQ (reference sequence).

The chain couples TRBV27 to TRBJ2-4, with 8 bases that match TRBD2. J lost 1 base, V lost 7 bases, and 0 bases had no gene match. CDR1 is MNHEY and CDR2 is SMNVEV in the germline V gene (reference sequence). This CDR3 comprises 13 residues. CDR3 sequence reads: CASTGGAKNIQYF. Written as DNA, the CDR3 is TGTGCCAGCACGGGGGGGGCCAAAAACATTCAGTACTTC.

The V call is TRBV4-1, the J call TRBJ1-5; possible D gene TRBD1, 5 bases. There are 16 residues in the CDR3. Germline CDR1 reads MGHRA; CDR2 reads YSYEKL. Trimming left V 1 base short and J 6 bases short, with 16 bases between. The CDR3 DNA reads TGCGCCAGCAGCCAAGTTGGGCAGGGCGGGGGTCAGCCCCAGCATTTT. The encoded protein is CASSQVGQGGGQPQHF.

The chain employs TRBV3-1 and TRBJ1-1; 7 nucleotides align to TRBD1. Losses at the gene ends were 1 base for V and 4 bases for J; bases not matched to a gene: 6. The length of the CDR3 is 15 residues. From germline, CDR1 is LGHDT and CDR2 YNNKEL (reference sequence). The CDR3 DNA reads TGTGCCAGCAGCCAAGCCTGGGACAGACCCACTGAAGCTTTCTTT. It yields the protein CASSQAWDRPTEAFF.

Comments on this clonotype: One end of the junction varies from germline; a read error may be responsible. This sequence joins TRBV6-5 and TRBJ1-5; TRBD1 agrees at 7 bases. The CDR3 spans 15 residues. The germline V gene encodes CDR1 MNHEY and CDR2 SVGAGI. For the CDR3, the DNA is TGTGCCAGCAGCCGGACAGGCATTAGCAGTCAGCCCCAGCATTTT. Translated, it gives CASSRTGISSQPQHF.

This chain joins TRBV7-3 and TRBJ2-6; 9 positions agree with TRBD1. The CDR3 length is 16 residues. V trimming: 5 bases; J trimming: 2 bases; junction bases outside the gene matches: 4. In germline, CDR1 is SGHTA, CDR2 FQGTGA. CDR3 region: CASSLQGAAGANVLTF. The CDR3 coding sequence is TGTGCCAGCAGCCTACAGGGGGCAGCTGGGGCCAACGTCCTGACTTTC.

This clonotype was seen a few times. The gene calls are TRBV15 and TRBJ2-7; the match to TRBD1 covers 7 bases. This CDR3 contains 15 residues. Trimming took 0 bases from V and 1 from J; bases not matched to a gene: 3. Germline CDR1 LNHNV, CDR2 YYDKDF (reference sequence). The CDR3 here is CATSRDGTESYEQYF. CDR3 bases: TGTGCCACCAGCAGAGATGGGACAGAGTCCTACGAGCAGTACTTC.

The gene calls are TRBV7-9 and TRBJ2-5; D gene ambiguous. The CDR3 covers 15 residues. The germline V gene encodes CDR1 SEHNR and CDR2 FQNEAQ (reference sequence). Trimming left V 1 base short and J 5 bases short, with 14 bases between. CDR3 sequence reads: CASSLGVDLRETQYF. In DNA, the CDR3 is TGTGCCAGCAGCTTAGGGGTTGACCTCCGGGAGACCCAGTACTTC.

V and J are TRBV6-2 or TRBV6-3 and TRBJ1-1; possible D gene TRBD1, 5 bases. V was cut by 6 bases and J by 6 bases, with 8 bases left in between. Looked up from germline, CDR1 is MNHEY and CDR2 is SVGEGT. The CDR3 is made up of 11 amino acids. CDR3 protein: CASSQGAEAFF. For the CDR3, the DNA is TGTGCCAGCAGCCAGGGAGCTGAAGCTTTCTTT.